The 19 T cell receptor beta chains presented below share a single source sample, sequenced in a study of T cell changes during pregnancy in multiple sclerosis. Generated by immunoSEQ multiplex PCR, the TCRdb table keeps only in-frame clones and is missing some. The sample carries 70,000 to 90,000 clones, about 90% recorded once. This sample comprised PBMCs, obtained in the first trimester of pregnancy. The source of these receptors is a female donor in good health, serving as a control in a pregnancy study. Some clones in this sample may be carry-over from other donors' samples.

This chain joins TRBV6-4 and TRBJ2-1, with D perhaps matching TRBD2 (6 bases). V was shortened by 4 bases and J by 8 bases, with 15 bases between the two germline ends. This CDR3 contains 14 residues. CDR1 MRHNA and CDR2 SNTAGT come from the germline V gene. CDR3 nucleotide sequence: TGTGCCAGCAGTGTCGTGGGGGGTAGCGATGAGCAGTTCTTC. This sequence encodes CASSVVGGSDEQFF.

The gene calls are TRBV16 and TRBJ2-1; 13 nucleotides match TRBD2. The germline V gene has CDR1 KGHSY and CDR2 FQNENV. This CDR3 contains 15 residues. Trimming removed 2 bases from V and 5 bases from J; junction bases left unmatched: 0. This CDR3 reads CASSQGTSGDNEQFF. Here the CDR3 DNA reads TGTGCCAGCAGCCAAGGGACTAGCGGGGACAATGAGCAGTTCTTC.

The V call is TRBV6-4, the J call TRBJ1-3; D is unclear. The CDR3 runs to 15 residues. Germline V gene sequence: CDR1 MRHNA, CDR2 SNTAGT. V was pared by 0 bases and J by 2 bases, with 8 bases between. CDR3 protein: CASSDSIGPGNTIYF. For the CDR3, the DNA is TGTGCCAGCAGTGACTCGATTGGCCCTGGAAACACCATATATTTT.

CDR3 coding DNA: TGCGCCAGCAGTCAAGGGGTTGGAGATACGCAGTATTTT. Its translation is CASSQGVGDTQYF. This chain joins TRBV10-2 and TRBJ2-3; weak D call: TRBD1 (5 bases). This CDR3 comprises 13 residues. Between the trimmed V and J ends, which lost 5 bases and 5 bases, there was a span of 11 bases. Per the germline V gene, CDR1 is WSHSY and CDR2 is SAAADI.

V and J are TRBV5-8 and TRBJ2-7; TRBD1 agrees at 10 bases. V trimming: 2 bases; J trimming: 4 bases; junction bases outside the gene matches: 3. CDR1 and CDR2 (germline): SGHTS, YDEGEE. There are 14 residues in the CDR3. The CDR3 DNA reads TGTGCCAGCAGCTTAGGGACAGGGGTTTACGAGCAGTACTTC. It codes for CASSLGTGVYEQYF. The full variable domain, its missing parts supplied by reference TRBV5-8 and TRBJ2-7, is EAGVTQSPTHLIKTRGQQATLRCSPISGHTSVYWYQQALGLGLQFLLWYDEGEERNRGNFPPRFSGRQFPNYSSELNVNALELEDSALYLCASSLGTGVYEQYFGPGTRLTVT.

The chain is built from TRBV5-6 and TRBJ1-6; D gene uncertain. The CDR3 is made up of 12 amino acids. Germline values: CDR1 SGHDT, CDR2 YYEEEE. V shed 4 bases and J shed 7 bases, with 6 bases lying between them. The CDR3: CASSTQNSPLHF. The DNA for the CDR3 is TGTGCCAGCAGCACCCAGAATTCACCCCTCCACTTT.

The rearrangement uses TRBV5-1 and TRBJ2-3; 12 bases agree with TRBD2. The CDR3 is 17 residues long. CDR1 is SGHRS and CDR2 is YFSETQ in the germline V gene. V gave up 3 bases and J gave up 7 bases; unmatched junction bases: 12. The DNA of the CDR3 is TGCGCCAGCAGCTCGAAATACTCTAGCGGGGGGGAATATACGCAGTATTTT. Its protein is CASSSKYSSGGEYTQYF. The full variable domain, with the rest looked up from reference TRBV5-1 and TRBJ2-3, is KAGVTQTPRYLIKTRGQQVTLSCSPISGHRSVSWYQQTPGQGLQFLFEYFSETQRNKGNFPGRFSGRQFSNSRSEMNVSTLELGDSALYLCASSSKYSSGGEYTQYFGPGTRLTVL.

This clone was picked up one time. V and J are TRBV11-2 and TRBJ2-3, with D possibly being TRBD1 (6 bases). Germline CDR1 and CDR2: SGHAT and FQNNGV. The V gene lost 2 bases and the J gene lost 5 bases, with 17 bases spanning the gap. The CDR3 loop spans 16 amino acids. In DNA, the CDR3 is TGTGCCAGCAGCTTAAGACTCGGACAGATGAGAGATACGCAGTATTTT. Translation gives CASSLRLGQMRDTQYF.

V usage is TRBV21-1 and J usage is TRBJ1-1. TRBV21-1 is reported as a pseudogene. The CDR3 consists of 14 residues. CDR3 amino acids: CASSKPWVRGVAFF. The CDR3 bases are TGTGCCAGCAGCAAACCATGGGTCCGGGGGGTAGCTTTCTTT.

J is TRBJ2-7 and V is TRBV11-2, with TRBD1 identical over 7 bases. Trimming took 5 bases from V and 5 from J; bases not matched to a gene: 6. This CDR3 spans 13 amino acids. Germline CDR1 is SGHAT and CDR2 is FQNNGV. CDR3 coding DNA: TGTGCCAGCAGCCATTCGACAGGGAACGAGCAGTACTTC. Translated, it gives CASSHSTGNEQYF.

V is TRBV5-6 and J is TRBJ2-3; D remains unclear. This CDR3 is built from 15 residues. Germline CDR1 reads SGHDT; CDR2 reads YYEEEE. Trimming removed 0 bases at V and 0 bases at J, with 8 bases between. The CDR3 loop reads CASSLASGSTDTQYF. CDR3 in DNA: TGTGCCAGCAGCTTGGCGTCCGGGAGCACAGATACGCAGTATTTT.

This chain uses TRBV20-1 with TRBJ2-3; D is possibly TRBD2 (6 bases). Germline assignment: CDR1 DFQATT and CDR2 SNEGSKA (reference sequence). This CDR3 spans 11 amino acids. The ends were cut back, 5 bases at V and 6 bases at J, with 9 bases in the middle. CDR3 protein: CSAEGGDTQYF. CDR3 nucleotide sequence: TGCAGTGCTGAGGGAGGCGATACGCAGTATTTT.

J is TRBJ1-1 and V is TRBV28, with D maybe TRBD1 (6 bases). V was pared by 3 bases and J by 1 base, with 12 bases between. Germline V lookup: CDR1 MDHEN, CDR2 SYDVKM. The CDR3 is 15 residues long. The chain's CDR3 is CASSFWGQPNTEAFF. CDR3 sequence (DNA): TGTGCCAGCAGTTTTTGGGGGCAGCCGAACACTGAAGCTTTCTTT.

CDR3 coding DNA: TGCGCCAGCAGCGGAGGGGACAGCTCCTACAATGAGCAGTTCTTC. Its translation: CASSGGDSSYNEQFF. The chain carries TRBV4-1 and TRBJ2-1; the D gene is possibly TRBD1 (7 bases). The CDR3 has 15 amino acids. Germline loops: CDR1 MGHRA, CDR2 YSYEKL. Trimming removed 5 bases from V and 0 bases from J, with 11 bases in between.

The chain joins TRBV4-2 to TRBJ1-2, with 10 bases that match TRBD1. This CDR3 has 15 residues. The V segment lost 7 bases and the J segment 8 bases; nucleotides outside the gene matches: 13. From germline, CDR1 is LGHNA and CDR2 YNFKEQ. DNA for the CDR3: TGTGCCAGCACCCCGGACAGGGGGTCATATAGAGGCTACACCTTC. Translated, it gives CASTPDRGSYRGYTF.

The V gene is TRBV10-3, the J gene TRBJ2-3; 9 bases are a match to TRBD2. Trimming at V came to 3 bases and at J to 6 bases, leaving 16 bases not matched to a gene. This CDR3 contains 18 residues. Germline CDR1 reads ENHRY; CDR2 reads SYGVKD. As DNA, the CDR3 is TGTGCCATCAGTGAACCCAAGGGGGCTAGCGGGACATGGGATACGCAGTATTTT. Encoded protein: CAISEPKGASGTWDTQYF.

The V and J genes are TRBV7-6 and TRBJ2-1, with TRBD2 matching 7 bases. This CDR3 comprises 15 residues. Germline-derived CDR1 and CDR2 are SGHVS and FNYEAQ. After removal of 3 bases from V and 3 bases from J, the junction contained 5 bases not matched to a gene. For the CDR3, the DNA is TGTGCCAGCAGCTTTGAAGCGGGACTCTACAATGAGCAGTTCTTC. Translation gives CASSFEAGLYNEQFF.

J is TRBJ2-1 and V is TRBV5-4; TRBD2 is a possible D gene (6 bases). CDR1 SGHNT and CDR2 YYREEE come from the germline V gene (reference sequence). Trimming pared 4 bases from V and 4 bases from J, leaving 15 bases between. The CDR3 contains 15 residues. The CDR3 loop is CASSGGLSDYNEQFF. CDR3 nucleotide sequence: TGTGCCAGCAGCGGGGGACTTTCCGATTACAATGAGCAGTTCTTC.

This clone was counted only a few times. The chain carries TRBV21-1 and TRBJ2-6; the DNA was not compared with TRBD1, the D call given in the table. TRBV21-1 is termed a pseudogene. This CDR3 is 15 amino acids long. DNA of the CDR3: TGTGCCAGCCCTGGCAGGGCCTCTGGGGCCAACGTCCTGACTTTC. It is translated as CASPGRASGANVLTF.